This T cell receptor (beta chain) was retrieved from a study of cytomegalovirus exposure and HLA in healthy donors. Findings of the study overall: V- and J-gene trimming in TCR beta was tied to a missense DCLRE1C variant by an analysis performed later. On later analysis, the bulk of CMV-associated TCR beta chains appeared to be HLA-restricted. A later look showed TCR association rates differing by HLA locus, highest for DRB1 and lowest for HLA-C.

13 Jbeta primers and 60 Vbeta primers were used for the PCR. TCRdb keeps only in-frame clones here, not all; method: immunoSEQ multiplex PCR. The table records about 170,000 clones, about 73% of them present only once. This CDR3 region has 13 residues. Trimming removed 4 bases from V and 5 bases from J; junction bases left unmatched: 3. The germline V gene encodes CDR1 SGHVS and CDR2 FQNEAQ. Notes on this clone: The target antigen is unknown.

This TCR was recovered from a woman aged 45-65 years in good health and CMV-seropositive. The chain recombines TRBV7-8 with TRBJ1-2, with 8 positions matching TRBD1. The source material was PBMCs. Written as DNA, the CDR3 is TGTGCCAGCAGCTCCGGACAGGGATATGGCTACACCTTC. Amino acids: CASSSGQGYGYTF.